Below are 27 T cell receptor beta chains sequenced from a single sample in a study of blood T cells in healthy people across ages. For the second PCR, which ran for about 7 to 12 cycles, a sample-barcoded 5' primer and a J-beta primer mix were used. TCRdb independently ran MiXCR on the 5' RACE reads; one entry per CDR3 protein. Among 800,000 or so distinct CDR3 sequences, 60% to 80% were seen once, and the ten largest hold approximately 30%. The sample comprised blood. The receptors stem from a man under 40 in good health.

The chain has TRBV6-5 and TRBJ2-5, with D perhaps TRBD2 (5 bases). This CDR3 is 13 amino acids long. Germline V gives CDR1 MNHEY, CDR2 SVGAGI. V lost 7 bases and J 3 bases, leaving 12 bases between the germline ends. The CDR3 DNA reads TGTGCCAGCATCGCCCCCGGGAAAGAGACCCAGTACTTC. Its translation is CASIAPGKETQYF.

The chain couples TRBV20-1 to TRBJ2-4; TRBD2 aligns across 7 bases. The DNA end favors TRBJ2-7, so the J call may be wrong. Per germline, CDR1 DFQATT and CDR2 SNEGSKA (reference sequence). CDR3 length: 16 amino acids. CDR3 coding DNA: TGCAGTGCTAGAGATAACTTGGGGCGGGGGATCTACGAGCAGTACTTC. The encoded protein is CSARDNLGRGIYEQYF.

The rearrangement uses TRBV24-1 and TRBJ2-3, with TRBD1 matching over 7 bases. The V gene end was trimmed by 5 bases and the J gene end by 2 bases; junction bases not matched to a gene: 6. This CDR3 is 15 amino acids long. Germline CDR1 KGHDR, CDR2 SFDVKD. CDR3 bases: TGTGCCACCAGTGGGTGGGACAGAAACACAGATACGCAGTATTTT. It translates to CATSGWDRNTDTQYF.

Only one count was recorded for this clonotype. V and J are TRBV2 and TRBJ2-5; D is unclear. The V gene lost 2 bases and the J gene lost 4 bases, with 11 bases spanning the gap. The CDR3 runs 14 residues. Germline loops: CDR1 SNHLY, CDR2 FYNNEI. The CDR3 protein is CASSEPSGPETQYF. The CDR3 bases are TGTGCCAGCAGTGAACCGTCCGGTCCAGAGACCCAGTACTTC.

The chain carries TRBV2 and TRBJ2-2; possibly TRBD1 for D (5 bases). The CDR3 extends over 12 amino acids. Germline V gene sequence: CDR1 SNHLY, CDR2 FYNNEI. V gave up 6 bases and J gave up 6 bases, with 8 bases separating them. CDR3 sequence reads: CASSKGAGELFF. DNA of the CDR3: TGTGCCAGCAGCAAAGGGGCCGGGGAGCTGTTTTTT. Filled out from reference TRBV2 and TRBJ2-2, the complete variable domain reads EPEVTQTPSHQVTQMGQEVILRCVPISNHLYFYWYRQILGQKVEFLVSFYNNEISEKSEIFDDQFSVERPDGSNFTLKIRSTKLEDSAMYFCASSKGAGELFFGEGSRLTVL.

The chain links TRBV10-3 to TRBJ2-3, with D possibly matching TRBD2 (6 bases). There are 16 residues in the CDR3. With 0 bases removed from V and 4 bases from J, the gap between germline ends came to 14 bases. Germline CDR1 ENHRY, CDR2 SYGVKD. CDR3 amino acids: CAISESAGFFPDTQYF. Here the CDR3 DNA reads TGTGCCATCAGTGAGTCCGCGGGGTTCTTCCCAGATACGCAGTATTTT.

Remarks on this clonotype: The junction differs from germline at one of its ends, possibly a read error. V and J are TRBV29-1 and TRBJ1-4; D remains ambiguous. Germline CDR1 reads SQVTM; CDR2 reads ANQGSEA. CDR3 length: 12 amino acids. The CDR3 nucleotides read TGCAGCGTCGGGGAGTTGGATGAAAAACCGTTTTTT. It yields the protein CSVGELDEKPFF.

The rearrangement joins TRBV6-2 or TRBV6-3 to TRBJ2-5; TRBD2 matches at 8 bases. The CDR3 totals 14 residues. V was pared by 2 bases and J by 5 bases, with 4 bases of the junction left unmatched. Looked up from germline, CDR1 is MNHEY and CDR2 is SVGEGT. The CDR3 sequence: CASSYGLAGETQYF. CDR3 nucleotide sequence: TGTGCCAGCAGTTACGGGTTAGCGGGGGAGACCCAGTACTTC.

The chain carries TRBV7-8 and TRBJ2-1; TRBD1 is a possible D gene (5 bases). V lost 1 base to trimming and J lost 4 bases, with 14 bases between them. The germline V gene has CDR1 SGHVS and CDR2 FQNEAQ. This CDR3 has 16 amino acids. The CDR3 DNA is TGTGCCAGCAGCTTAGAGACAGTTATCGATTACAATGAGCAGTTCTTC. It codes for CASSLETVIDYNEQFF.

The J gene is TRBJ2-1, the V gene TRBV4-3, with TRBD1 identical over 9 bases. V lost 0 bases, J lost 6 bases, and 12 bases stayed unmatched. From germline, CDR1 is LGHNA and CDR2 YSLEER. This CDR3 spans 18 amino acids. In DNA, the CDR3 is TGCGCCAGCAGCCAAGAGCAATATCCGGGACAGGGTCCCAATGAGCAGTTCTTC. Translated: CASSQEQYPGQGPNEQFF.

This clonotype was counted a few times. This chain connects TRBV27 to TRBJ1-2, with D perhaps TRBD1 (6 bases). From germline, CDR1 is MNHEY and CDR2 SMNVEV (reference sequence). The CDR3 runs to 15 residues. V was pared by 2 bases and J by 1 base, with 11 bases between. This CDR3 is CASSLRGASNYGYTF. CDR3 coding DNA: TGTGCCAGCAGTTTACGGGGGGCGAGTAACTATGGCTACACCTTC.

The V call is TRBV15, the J call TRBJ2-2, with D uncertain. CDR1 is LNHNV, CDR2 YYDKDF, per germline (reference sequence). The CDR3 extends over 14 amino acids. The V end was cut by 3 bases, the J end by 3 bases, with 8 bases between. CDR3 loop: CATSRGKDTGELFF. DNA of the CDR3: TGTGCCACCAGCAGGGGGAAAGACACCGGGGAGCTGTTTTTT.

The V gene is TRBV28, the J gene TRBJ2-5, with D tentatively TRBD1 (8 bases). The CDR3 runs 15 residues. Germline CDR1 MDHEN, CDR2 SYDVKM. Between the trimmed V and J ends, which lost 6 bases and 11 bases, there was a span of 25 bases. The CDR3 DNA follows: TGTGCCAGCAGCGCCAATACGGGAGGACAGGGTGAGCAGTACTTC. Translating gives CASSANTGGQGEQYF.

CDR3 bases: TGTGCCAGCAGCTTCGGGGACACTTCCCACAATGAGCAGTTCTTC. This translates into CASSFGDTSHNEQFF. The chain links TRBV7-3 to TRBJ2-1; D may be TRBD1 (6 bases). Trimming took 3 bases from V and 5 from J, leaving 14 bases between them. The germline CDR1 and CDR2 sequences are SGHTA and FQGTGA. The CDR3 is 15 amino acids. The full variable domain, with the rest looked up from reference TRBV7-3 and TRBJ2-1, is GAGVSQTPSNKVTEKGKYVELRCDPISGHTALYWYRQSLGQGPEFLIYFQGTGAADDSGLPNDRFFAVRPEGSVSTLKIQRTERGDSAVYLCASSFGDTSHNEQFFGPGTRLTVL.

The chain joins TRBV6-6 to TRBJ1-2, with TRBD1 matching over 7 bases. This CDR3 has 16 amino acids. The V gene end was trimmed by 5 bases and the J gene end by 2 bases; junction bases not matched to a gene: 11. Per the germline V gene, CDR1 is MNHNY and CDR2 is SVGAGI (reference sequence). The CDR3 DNA reads as TGTGCCAGCAGTCTCAACGGACAGGAGGGGAACTATGGCTACACCTTC. Protein product: CASSLNGQEGNYGYTF.

The chain links TRBV6-5 to TRBJ2-4, with D perhaps being TRBD1 or TRBD2 (5 bases each). Germline V gene data show CDR1 as MNHEY and CDR2 as SVGAGI. The length of the CDR3 is 13 residues. V lost 6 bases and J 4 bases, leaving 10 bases between the germline ends. CDR3 DNA: TGTGCCAGCAGCCCGGGACGGAAAAACATTCAGTACTTC. It yields the protein CASSPGRKNIQYF.

The genes are TRBV18 and TRBJ1-5; D not certain. The V end lost 3 bases, the J end lost 3 bases, and 6 bases lay between the germline ends. This CDR3 comprises 13 residues. Germline assignment: CDR1 KGHSH and CDR2 LQKENI. The CDR3, as DNA: TGTGCCAGCTCACCGATGGACAATCAGCCCCAGCATTTT. This encodes CASSPMDNQPQHF.

This clonotype was seen more than once but under ten times. The chain couples TRBV7-2 to TRBJ2-1, with 11 bases identical to TRBD2. Germline V gives CDR1 SGHTA, CDR2 FQGNSA. The CDR3 spans 17 residues. After removal of 0 bases from V and 1 base from J, the junction contained 2 bases not matched to a gene. The CDR3 loop reads CASSLATSGASYNEQFF. CDR3 bases: TGTGCCAGCAGCTTAGCGACTAGCGGGGCGTCCTACAATGAGCAGTTCTTC.

This clonotype was seen a few times. The rearrangement joins TRBV27 to TRBJ1-6; D unresolved. CDR3 length: 12 residues. Trimming left V 4 bases short and J 8 bases short, with 6 bases between. Germline CDR1 reads MNHEY; CDR2 reads SMNVEV (reference sequence). The CDR3 sequence is CASSSWDSPLHF. The CDR3 DNA is TGTGCCAGCAGTTCTTGGGATTCACCCCTCCACTTT.

This clonotype was detected a few times. This chain connects TRBV12-3 or TRBV12-4 to TRBJ2-6; D unclear. The CDR3 consists of 15 residues. V was shortened by 5 bases and J by 4 bases, with 12 bases between the two germline ends. CDR3 DNA sequence: TGTGCCAGCAGTGAAGGGTTTGCGGGGGCCAACGTCCTGACTTTC. This gives the protein CASSEGFAGANVLTF.

This chain uses TRBV20-1 with TRBJ2-3; unclear D gene. Germline assignment: CDR1 DFQATT and CDR2 SNEGSKA (reference sequence). The CDR3 runs 14 residues. V lost 4 bases, J lost 4 bases, and 15 bases lay in between. The CDR3 bases are TGCAGTGCTAAGCGACCAGGAAACCCAGATACGCAGTATTTT. Residues: CSAKRPGNPDTQYF.

This clonotype was counted between two and nine times. J is TRBJ1-4 and V is TRBV4-3; weak D call: TRBD1 (5 bases). The CDR3 covers 14 residues. Germline lookup yields CDR1 LGHNA and CDR2 YSLEER. V shed 0 bases and J shed 8 bases, with 10 bases lying between them. The CDR3 nucleotides are TGCGCCAGCAGCCAAGATTTTAGGGGCGAAAAACTGTTTTTT. This gives the protein CASSQDFRGEKLFF.

The chain employs TRBV7-3 and TRBJ2-1, with 11 positions matching TRBD2. The CDR3 runs to 16 residues. From germline, CDR1 is SGHTA and CDR2 FQGTGA. V was pared by 5 bases and J by 7 bases, with 10 bases of the junction left unmatched. This CDR3 reads CASSDSGGASLNEQFF. For the CDR3, the DNA is TGTGCCAGCAGCGATAGCGGGGGGGCCTCTTTAAATGAGCAGTTCTTC.

The chain uses TRBV5-6 and TRBJ2-1; perhaps TRBD2 as D (5 bases). V gave up 4 bases and J gave up 4 bases, with 15 bases separating them. The CDR3 loop spans 15 amino acids. CDR1 is SGHDT, CDR2 YYEEEE, per germline. The CDR3 DNA reads as TGTGCCAGCAGCACGGGGAACCAACCATACAATGAGCAGTTCTTC. It codes for CASSTGNQPYNEQFF.

This clonotype was seen a handful of times. The chain recombines TRBV7-3 with TRBJ2-1; D is ambiguous. CDR1 SGHTA and CDR2 FQGTGA come from the germline V gene. CDR3 size: 17 residues. V was cut by 3 bases and J by 2 bases, with 17 bases left in between. The chain's CDR3 is CASSFSVRAGTYNEQFF. CDR3 DNA sequence: TGTGCCAGCAGCTTCTCCGTCCGCGCTGGCACCTACAATGAGCAGTTCTTC.

The V gene is TRBV18, the J gene TRBJ1-5, with no clear D. Trimming shortened V by 3 bases and J by 3 bases, and 9 bases separated the two germline ends. Germline CDR1 reads KGHSH; CDR2 reads LQKENI. The length of the CDR3 is 14 residues. The CDR3 nucleotides are TGTGCCAGCTCACCGGTCCAGGACAATCAGCCCCAGCATTTT. Amino acids: CASSPVQDNQPQHF.

This clonotype has just a few counts. The chain links TRBV3-1 to TRBJ2-1, with 8 bases matching TRBD1. This CDR3 contains 15 residues. Germline V gene lookup returns CDR1 LGHDT and CDR2 YNNKEL (reference sequence). With 7 bases clipped from V and 7 bases from J, the junction kept 12 bases outside the gene matches. This CDR3 is CASTDNRGNGNEQFF. CDR3 DNA sequence: TGTGCCAGCACCGATAACAGGGGGAACGGGAATGAGCAGTTCTTC.